Following are 20 T cell receptor beta chains from one sample sequenced in a study of molecular identifiers for immune sequencing clone quantification. TCRdb re-derived calls from the PCR reads in MiXCR, one entry per CDR3 protein. The sample includes about 510,000 distinct CDR3 sequences, about a fifth of them seen just once. The sequenced sample consisted of naive CD8+ T cells from blood, with Jurkat cell RNA spiked in. The subset here: FACS-sorted CD8+CD4-CCR7+CD45RA+ naive T cells. The receptors here all came from a human donor in good health. Some libraries in this study had Jurkat cell RNA spiked in.

This clonotype was observed a few times. The rearrangement links TRBV27 to TRBJ2-3; D not certain. The V end lost 0 bases, the J end lost 0 bases, and 7 bases lay between the germline ends. This CDR3 region has 15 residues. Germline V gene data show CDR1 as MNHEY and CDR2 as SMNVEV (reference sequence). In DNA, the CDR3 is TGTGCCAGCAGTTTATCGTGGGGTAGCACAGATACGCAGTATTTT. Translated, it gives CASSLSWGSTDTQYF.

In this sample, this clonotype turned up many times. For the CDR3, the DNA is TGTGCCAGCAGCCCACAGGGGCTAAGCTCCTACAATGAGCAGTTCTTC. This encodes CASSPQGLSSYNEQFF. This rearrangement joins TRBV7-9 to TRBJ2-1; 7 nucleotides agree with TRBD1. Germline values: CDR1 SEHNR, CDR2 FQNEAQ (reference sequence). This CDR3 has 16 amino acids. Germline trimming cut 5 bases from V and 0 bases from J; bases unmatched to any gene: 7. Full variable domain (missing parts from reference TRBV7-9 and TRBJ2-1): DTGVSQNPRHKITKRGQNVTFRCDPISEHNRLYWYRQTLGQGPEFLTYFQNEAQLEKSRLLSDRFSAERPKGSFSTLEIQRTEQGDSAMYLCASSPQGLSSYNEQFFGPGTRLTVL.

The rearrangement joins TRBV14 to TRBJ2-5; weak D call: TRBD2 (6 bases). The V and J ends lost 0 bases and 4 bases respectively, with 15 bases between them. CDR3 length: 16 residues. Germline lookup yields CDR1 SGHDN and CDR2 FVKESK. Here the CDR3 DNA reads TGTGCCAGCAGCCAAGAGGTCTACATGGGGGGAGAGACCCAGTACTTC. Encoded protein: CASSQEVYMGGETQYF.

As for this clonotype: A read error may produce the germline difference seen at one junction end. The rearrangement links TRBV5-1 to TRBJ2-7; D is perhaps TRBD2 (5 bases). The CDR3 runs 14 residues. CDR1 is SGHRS, CDR2 YFSETQ, per germline. CDR3 sequence reads: CAGSPAPGYYEQYF. The CDR3 nucleotides are TGCGCCGGCAGCCCGGCTCCGGGATACTACGAGCAGTACTTC.

Turning to this clonotype: Given a much more abundant clone one base away, this may be a read error. The chain couples TRBV5-1 to TRBJ1-1; a weak D match, TRBD1 (5 bases). Germline CDR1 SGHRS, CDR2 YFSETQ. The CDR3 consists of 13 residues. CDR3 in amino acids: CASSLRQFSEASF. CDR3 nucleotide sequence: TGCGCCAGCAGCTTAAGACAGTTTTCTGAAGCTTCCTTT.

Comment on this clonotype: A much larger clone differs by one base, so this may be a read error. The rearrangement uses TRBV4-1 and TRBJ1-5; D remains ambiguous. Germline V gene data show CDR1 as MGHRA and CDR2 as YSYEKL. The V end was cut by 0 bases, the J end by 9 bases, with 15 bases between. The CDR3 loop spans 15 amino acids. CDR3 residues: CASSQDKGFYLPQHF. CDR3 bases: TGCGCCAGCAGCCAAGATAAAGGGTTTTACCTGCCCCAGCATTTT.

This clonotype was counted only a few times. V usage is TRBV6-2 or TRBV6-3 and J usage is TRBJ2-3; D is unresolved. Germline V lookup: CDR1 MNHEY, CDR2 SVGEGT. The CDR3 totals 16 residues. V was cut by 0 bases and J by 10 bases, with 20 bases left in between. The CDR3 protein is CASSYSVIPREDAQYF. CDR3 DNA sequence: TGTGCCAGCAGTTACTCGGTCATACCCCGCGAGGATGCGCAGTATTTT.

This clonotype came up many times. The chain joins TRBV27 to TRBJ2-5, with TRBD1 matching over 8 bases. The CDR3 has 13 amino acids. Unmatched junction bases numbered 9, after V lost 5 bases and J lost 10 bases. Germline loops: CDR1 MNHEY, CDR2 SMNVEV (reference sequence). The chain's CDR3 is CASSQRTGSDQYF. The CDR3, as DNA: TGTGCCAGCAGTCAAAGGACAGGGTCGGACCAGTACTTC.

The chain joins TRBV2 to TRBJ2-1, with TRBD2 matching 13 bases. Trimming at V came to 4 bases and at J to 9 bases, leaving 27 bases not matched to a gene. The length of the CDR3 is 22 residues. Germline V gene data show CDR1 as SNHLY and CDR2 as FYNNEI. CDR3 nucleotide sequence: TGTGCCAGCAGTGGAACAAAATCGGTACTAGCGGGGGGGCGCCTGTATGGGGTTGAGCAGTTCTTC. It yields the protein CASSGTKSVLAGGRLYGVEQFF.

The chain couples TRBV29-1 to TRBJ2-7; D may correspond to TRBD1 or TRBD2 (5 bases each). The CDR3 contains 12 residues. Per germline, CDR1 SQVTM and CDR2 ANQGSEA. Between the trimmed V and J ends, which lost 5 bases and 3 bases, there was a span of 11 bases. CDR3 in DNA: TGCAGCGTTCCGGGGCCGAACTACGAGCAGTACTTC. The encoded protein is CSVPGPNYEQYF.

The CDR3 protein is CASSFDRGDEKLFF. CDR3 nucleotides: TGTGCCAGCAGTTTCGATAGGGGGGATGAAAAACTGTTTTTT. The chain recombines TRBV27 with TRBJ1-4, with D maybe TRBD1 (6 bases). V was clipped by 3 bases and J by 6 bases, with 11 bases between them. The CDR3 is made up of 14 amino acids. CDR1 is MNHEY, CDR2 SMNVEV, per germline (reference sequence).

This sequence joins TRBV27 and TRBJ1-2; D might be TRBD1 (5 bases). The CDR3 is made up of 14 amino acids. Germline V gene lookup returns CDR1 MNHEY and CDR2 SMNVEV (reference sequence). Between the trimmed V and J ends, which lost 3 bases and 8 bases, there was a span of 16 bases. The chain's CDR3 is CASSFVTGGGGYTF. The DNA of the CDR3 is TGTGCCAGCAGTTTTGTAACAGGCGGCGGAGGCTACACCTTC.

The chain couples TRBV6-2 or TRBV6-3 to TRBJ2-7, with D perhaps being TRBD1 or TRBD2 (5 bases each). Per the germline V gene, CDR1 is MNHEY and CDR2 is SVGEGT. The germline V and J ends were trimmed by 2 bases and 7 bases, with 21 bases remaining between them. The CDR3 has 16 amino acids. The CDR3 DNA is TGTGCCAGCAGTTACCGGGGCCCTCCCCTCCCGGTGGAGCAGTACTTC. It encodes CASSYRGPPLPVEQYF.

In this sample, this clonotype turned up a few times. The CDR3 spells CASTNGGTNEKLFF. CDR3 nucleotide sequence: TGTGCCAGCACAAACGGGGGGACTAATGAAAAACTGTTTTTT. V gene TRBV6-5 combines with J gene TRBJ1-4; D is possibly TRBD1 (5 bases). Germline CDR1 is MNHEY and CDR2 is SVGAGI. The CDR3 runs 14 residues. Between the trimmed V and J ends, which lost 7 bases and 2 bases, there was a span of 11 bases.

This clonotype came up a few times. The CDR3 nucleotides read TGTGCCAGTAGTACCAGGGGACTCACTGAAGCTTTCTTT. This gives the protein CASSTRGLTEAFF. This chain links TRBV19 with TRBJ1-1; a weak D match, TRBD1 (6 bases). The V and J ends lost 4 bases and 4 bases respectively, with 10 bases between them. Germline V gene data show CDR1 as LNHDA and CDR2 as SQIVND (reference sequence). The CDR3 contains 13 residues.

The J gene is TRBJ2-1, the V gene TRBV5-4, with 8 bases that match TRBD1. This CDR3 has 15 residues. The germline V gene encodes CDR1 SGHNT and CDR2 YYREEE (reference sequence). Losses at the gene ends were 7 bases for V and 9 bases for J; bases not matched to a gene: 15. The CDR3 DNA reads TGTGCCAGCGCCACGGACAGGGTAGGCCTGCTTGAGCAGTTCTTC. Protein sequence: CASATDRVGLLEQFF.

This clonotype occurred a few times. The chain couples TRBV6-2 or TRBV6-3 to TRBJ2-5, with D perhaps TRBD2 (5 bases). V gave up 6 bases and J gave up 0 bases, with 11 bases separating them. There are 14 residues in the CDR3. Per the germline V gene, CDR1 is MNHEY and CDR2 is SVGEGT. The CDR3 protein is CASSYTSYQETQYF. The DNA for the CDR3 is TGTGCCAGCAGCTATACTAGTTACCAAGAGACCCAGTACTTC.

The DNA for the CDR3 is TGTGCCAGCAGCCCTGGGACAGGGGAGGAGGCCTATGGCTACACCTTC. Its protein product is CASSPGTGEEAYGYTF. The rearrangement uses TRBV7-6 and TRBJ1-2; 10 bases fit TRBD1. Germline CDR1 is SGHVS and CDR2 is FNYEAQ. The CDR3 runs 16 residues. J lost 4 bases, V lost 5 bases, and 10 bases had no gene match.

The sample holds one count of this clonotype. The rearrangement joins TRBV7-9 to TRBJ2-7; 8 bases map to TRBD2. This CDR3 has 14 amino acids. The trim removed 6 bases at V and 6 bases at J, leaving 10 bases unmatched. The germline gives CDR1 SEHNR, CDR2 FQNEAQ (reference sequence). The CDR3 bases are TGTGCCAGCAGATCGGGGGGGCCAGGTGTCGAGCAGTACTTC. It translates to CASRSGGPGVEQYF.

This chain joins TRBV24-1 and TRBJ2-2, with D unresolved. This CDR3 is built from 15 residues. The germline V gene has CDR1 KGHDR and CDR2 SFDVKD. Between the trimmed V and J ends, which lost 4 bases and 1 base, there was a span of 9 bases. The CDR3 bases are TGTGCCACCAGTGACCCATCCGGGAACACCGGGGAGCTGTTTTTT. This translates into CATSDPSGNTGELFF.